What follows are 10 T cell receptor beta chains derived from one specimen sequenced in a study of beta chain features in type 1 diabetes. Study-level findings and limits: Shorter TCRB CDR3s, moderately but significantly so, marked every one of the four CD4+ subsets in Type 1 diabetes patients.

No cognate antigen is known for these TCRs. Every isolated RNA sample was fully reverse transcribed, so sequencing captured expressed TCRB transcripts. Sequenced by immunoSEQ multiplex PCR; TCRdb stores in-frame clones only, minus some. The table includes about 270,000 clones, around 15% detected once. Material for sequencing was naive CD4+ T cells from blood. The origin of the receptors is a man aged 30 to 45 with type 1 diabetes.

The chain employs TRBV7-2 and TRBJ2-7; D unresolved. The CDR3 contains 15 residues. The germline CDR1 and CDR2 sequences are SGHTA and FQGNSA. V gave up 4 bases and J gave up 0 bases, with 13 bases separating them. The CDR3 loop is CASSSTPVRSYEQYF. CDR3 coding DNA: TGTGCCAGCAGCTCCACCCCAGTTCGCTCCTACGAGCAGTACTTC.

This clone was found a few times. The chain joins TRBV5-1 to TRBJ2-2, with 8 bases aligning to TRBD2. V gave up 4 bases and J gave up 6 bases; unmatched junction bases: 5. Germline assignment: CDR1 SGHRS and CDR2 YFSETQ. The CDR3 contains 14 residues. CDR3 protein: CASSGGLGAGELFF. In nucleotides, the CDR3 is TGCGCCAGCAGCGGGGGACTAGGCGCCGGGGAGCTGTTTTTT.

V and J are TRBV28 and TRBJ2-7; 8 nucleotides align to TRBD1. The CDR3 contains 15 residues. After removal of 7 bases from V and 3 bases from J, the junction contained 11 bases not matched to a gene. The germline CDR1 and CDR2 sequences are MDHEN and SYDVKM. CDR3 bases: TGTGCCAGCAATACCGTGGACAGGGATAACTACGAGCAGTACTTC. It encodes CASNTVDRDNYEQYF.

V gene TRBV27 combines with J gene TRBJ2-7, with 11 bases aligning to TRBD2. The CDR3 runs to 16 residues. The germline V gene has CDR1 MNHEY and CDR2 SMNVEV (reference sequence). Unmatched junction bases numbered 11, after V lost 7 bases and J lost 3 bases. CDR3 protein: CASKRLAGNTHYEQYF. In DNA form, the CDR3 reads TGTGCCAGCAAACGACTAGCGGGAAACACTCACTACGAGCAGTACTTC.

This clone was counted only a few times. The rearrangement joins TRBV7-8 to TRBJ1-1; D gene ambiguous. Trimming cost V 1 base and J 0 bases, with 9 bases left between them. The CDR3 has 15 amino acids. Germline values: CDR1 SGHVS, CDR2 FQNEAQ. DNA of the CDR3: TGTGCCAGCAGCTTAGGACACGGGGTGAACACTGAAGCTTTCTTT. Protein sequence: CASSLGHGVNTEAFF.

The rearrangement joins TRBV10-3 to TRBJ2-1; D gene unclear. This CDR3 has 15 residues. Germline loops: CDR1 ENHRY, CDR2 SYGVKD. V was shortened by 10 bases and J by 6 bases, with 22 bases between the two germline ends. CDR3 in DNA: TGTGCCACGGCCGGTGGGCTCTCCTTAGGCAATGAGCAGTTCTTC. It is translated as CATAGGLSLGNEQFF.

This clone has just a few counts. The chain couples TRBV10-3 to TRBJ2-5, with D possibly matching TRBD1 (5 bases). The CDR3 runs 15 residues. Looked up from germline, CDR1 is ENHRY and CDR2 is SYGVKD. The V gene lost 0 bases and the J gene lost 4 bases, with 12 bases spanning the gap. CDR3 nucleotides: TGTGCCATCAGTGAGTCGACAGCGAGGCGAGAGACCCAGTACTTC. It codes for CAISESTARRETQYF.

The V call is TRBV27, the J call TRBJ2-1, with 14 bases matching TRBD2. After removal of 1 base from V and 9 bases from J, the junction contained 5 bases not matched to a gene. The CDR3 covers 16 residues. Looked up from germline, CDR1 is MNHEY and CDR2 is SMNVEV (reference sequence). CDR3 DNA: TGTGCCAGCAGTTTATTCGGGACTAGCGGGAGTAGTGAGCAGTTCTTC. Encoded protein: CASSLFGTSGSSEQFF.

This chain joins TRBV5-6 and TRBJ2-5; 9 bases match TRBD1. J gave up 2 bases and V 3 bases, and 8 bases lay outside the gene matches. This CDR3 region has 16 residues. Germline V gene data show CDR1 as SGHDT and CDR2 as YYEEEE. The CDR3 reads CASSSEIQGAQETQYF. In DNA, the CDR3 is TGTGCCAGCAGCTCCGAGATACAGGGGGCTCAAGAGACCCAGTACTTC.

This clone was detected a few times. The DNA for the CDR3 is TGTGCCACCAGCAGATTAACTAGCGGGAGGGTAGATACGCAGTATTTT. Translating it yields CATSRLTSGRVDTQYF. The V and J genes are TRBV15 and TRBJ2-3; 13 nucleotides line up with TRBD2. The V gene's germline CDR1 is LNHNV and CDR2 YYDKDF (reference sequence). The ends lost 2 bases at V and 5 bases at J; junction bases unmatched: 4. This CDR3 is 16 amino acids long.